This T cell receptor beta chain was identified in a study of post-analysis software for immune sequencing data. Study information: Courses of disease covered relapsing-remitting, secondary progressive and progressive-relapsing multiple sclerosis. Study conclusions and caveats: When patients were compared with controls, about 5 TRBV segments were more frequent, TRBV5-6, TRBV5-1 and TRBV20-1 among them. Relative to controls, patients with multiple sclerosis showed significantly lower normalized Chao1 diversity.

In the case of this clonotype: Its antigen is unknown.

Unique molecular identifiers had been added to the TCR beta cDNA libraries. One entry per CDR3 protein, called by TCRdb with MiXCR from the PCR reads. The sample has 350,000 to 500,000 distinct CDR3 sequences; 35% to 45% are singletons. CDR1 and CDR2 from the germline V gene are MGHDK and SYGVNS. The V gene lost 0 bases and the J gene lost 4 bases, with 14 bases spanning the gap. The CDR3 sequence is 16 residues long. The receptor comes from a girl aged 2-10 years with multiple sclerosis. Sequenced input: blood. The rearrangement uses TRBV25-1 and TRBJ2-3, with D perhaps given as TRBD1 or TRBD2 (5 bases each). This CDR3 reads CASSEYYGGESDTQYF. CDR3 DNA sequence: TGTGCCAGCAGTGAATATTATGGGGGAGAGTCAGATACGCAGTATTTT.